The rows below give T cell receptor beta chains drawn from one sample of a study of blood T cell repertoires in COVID-19. Clones were read by immunoSEQ multiplex PCR, and TCRdb kept only the in-frame ones, dropping some. The sample yields more than 75,000 clones, approximately 86% seen once. Sequencing used peripheral blood. These receptor sequences come from a man older than 75 with active or convalescent COVID-19. The CDR3 runs from the conserved cysteine through the conserved F or W. Where a row states a size, it is once, few, many or the class of an expanded clone; other rows omit it.

cdr3_length j_call v_call clone_size cdr3_aa
16 TRBJ2-1 TRBV10-3 few CAISGGGTRSYNEQFF
17 TRBJ2-1 TRBV5-6 . CASSQTLAGDAYNEQFF
15 TRBJ1-5 TRBV19 . CASKGTGWGNQPQHF
15 TRBJ2-5 TRBV19 . CASSLAGDPQETQYF
14 TRBJ2-5 TRBV5-1 once CASSLASGSETQYF
13 TRBJ1-1 TRBV5-1 . CASTLDRGGEAFF
17 TRBJ2-1 TRBV28 . CASSLFRTSASYNEQFF
14 TRBJ1-5 TRBV6-5 . CASSRGGSGQPQHF
11 TRBJ1-1 TRBV25-1 . CASSGGYEAFF
14 TRBJ1-1 TRBV18 . CASSPSLQGTEAFF
16 TRBJ2-1 TRBV7-9 few CASSLFGGSSYNEQFF
12 TRBJ1-2 TRBV29-1 . CSYQQGTYGYTF
14 TRBJ2-7 TRBV25-1 . CASSESSGPGEQYF
13 TRBJ1-1 TRBV11-2 . CASSTVRGTEAFF
15 TRBJ2-2 TRBV19 few CASSTGVANTGELFF
16 TRBJ1-5 TRBV4-2 few CASSQDQVAGNQPQHF
16 TRBJ2-1 TRBV5-6 . CASSLDGGRANNEQFF
12 TRBJ2-7 TRBV29-1 . CSVRQPSYEQYF
16 TRBJ2-7 TRBV5-1 . CVSSKDPGRRGEEQYF
15 TRBJ1-2 TRBV18 . CASSPPWQGGYGYTF
15 TRBJ2-7 TRBV10-3 . CATTPTDRGGYEQYF
13 TRBJ2-7 TRBV19 . CASSSGFTYEQYF
14 TRBJ1-2 TRBV29-1 . CSVHTEGLDYGYTF
14 TRBJ2-5 TRBV4-2 few CASSQDAREETQYF
13 TRBJ2-5 TRBV10-3 . CAIGVQGQETQYF
15 TRBJ2-5 TRBV4-2 . CASSQDLGGPETQYF
16 TRBJ1-2 TRBV15 . CATSRPGTGFIYGYTF
13 TRBJ2-1 TRBV7-3 once CASSFSSYNEQFF
12 TRBJ1-3 TRBV12-3/TRBV12-4 . CASSSHRNTIYF
16 TRBJ2-7 TRBV15 . CATSRGLARSSYEQYF
15 TRBJ2-3 TRBV7-3 . CASSTNGLAGDTQYF
17 TRBJ2-3 TRBV2 . CASSDKGLAEGSDTQYF
15 TRBJ1-2 TRBV5-4 . CASSPPRGGDGGYTF
18 TRBJ2-5 TRBV14 . CASSQDPALAVYQETQYF
12 TRBJ2-2 TRBV27 few CASSYYTGELFF
14 TRBJ2-6 TRBV5-6 . CASILGGLANVLTF
13 TRBJ1-3 TRBV30 . CAWTGGNGNTIYF
14 TRBJ2-1 TRBV11-3 . CASSLRDRGNEQFF
14 TRBJ2-6 TRBV6-5 . CASGTGVGANVLTF
15 TRBJ1-5 TRBV18 . CASSPDRASNQPQHF
18 TRBJ2-6 TRBV7-3 . CASSGPRQGLSGANVLTF
14 TRBJ2-1 TRBV15 few CATSRGLGGNEQFF
14 TRBJ2-5 TRBV29-1 . CSAKTGIRGETQYF
15 TRBJ2-7 TRBV2 . CASSVNRGRDYEQYF
14 TRBJ1-2 TRBV7-2 . CASSSVQINYGYTF
16 TRBJ2-1 TRBV4-2 . CASSQDGVSSYNEQFF
16 TRBJ1-3 TRBV5-1 once CASSFLEGGSGNTIYF
14 TRBJ2-7 TRBV7-2 . CASSSGQGIYEQYF
15 TRBJ2-3 TRBV7-2 . CASSLEGSGSVTQYF
17 TRBJ2-1 TRBV19 . CASSIAGKPWAYNEQFF
15 TRBJ1-4 TRBV9 few CASSVGGGANEKLFF
15 TRBJ2-5 TRBV19 . CASSTGTRVIETQYF
15 TRBJ2-2 TRBV5-4 . CASSFSQENTGELFF
16 TRBJ1-2 TRBV5-4 . CASSLAPGQGNYGYTF
14 TRBJ2-7 TRBV6-5 . CASSKKGAIYEQYF
15 TRBJ1-3 TRBV5-6 . CASSLQGAQGNTIYF
13 TRBJ1-2 TRBV6-1 . CASSERQVLGYTF
15 TRBJ1-3 TRBV5-1 . CASSLVTDSGNTIYF
15 TRBJ2-2 TRBV7-8 . CASSPTGRSTGELFF